These 31 T cell receptor beta chains were sequenced from one sample in a study of TIL therapy for anti-PD-1-resistant metastatic lung cancer (dated by TCRdb to about 2021). The immunoSEQ v3 hsTCRB kit was used to amplify TCR beta CDR3 regions from genomic DNA through bias-controlled multiplex PCR. This immuneACCESS table, as held by TCRdb, lists in-frame sequences with V and J called but not all clones. Of the missing ones, under half trace to an unresolved V gene in checked studies; the others have no known cause. The sample has 9,500 to 15,000 clones on record, roughly 60% of them singletons. 7.4% of the sample belongs to the ten largest clones. In light of the paper, this sample's time point label describes: pre-treatment sample, taken before nivolumab and TIL therapy. The baseline tumor samples were excised metastases, mostly pleural nodules or supraclavicular lymph nodes, taken from the same resection that was used to grow TIL.

Sequences were derived from tumor tissue, sampled at baseline. The receptor source for this set is a person aged 30 to 80 with non-small cell lung cancer.

This sequence joins TRBV6-5 and TRBJ2-3; no clear D gene. This CDR3 has 14 amino acids. CDR1 and CDR2 (germline): MNHEY, SVGAGI. V was shortened by 7 bases and J by 0 bases, with 11 bases between the two germline ends. This CDR3 reads CASTPAGSTDTQYF. CDR3 bases: TGTGCCAGCACCCCCGCCGGGAGCACAGATACGCAGTATTTT.

The chain uses TRBV29-1 and TRBJ2-1; 14 nucleotides match TRBD2. Looked up from germline, CDR1 is SQVTM and CDR2 is ANQGSEA. V shed 1 base, J shed 3 bases, and the junction held 14 bases outside the gene matches. CDR3 length: 20 amino acids. The chain's CDR3 is CSVEGERGTSGSLRYNEQFF. CDR3 coding DNA: TGCAGCGTTGAAGGGGAGAGAGGGACTAGCGGGAGCTTGCGCTACAATGAGCAGTTCTTC.

V gene TRBV7-9 combines with J gene TRBJ2-7; D remains ambiguous. CDR3 size: 15 residues. V lost 5 bases to trimming and J lost 4 bases, with 18 bases between them. Germline V gene sequence: CDR1 SEHNR, CDR2 FQNEAQ (reference sequence). The CDR3 loop reads CASSRYQDFVYEQYF. CDR3 sequence (DNA): TGTGCCAGCAGCCGATACCAGGATTTTGTGTACGAGCAGTACTTC.

The gene calls are TRBV7-3 and TRBJ2-1; 9 positions match TRBD2. The ends lost 5 bases at V and 4 bases at J; junction bases unmatched: 6. The CDR3 is 15 residues long. Germline V lookup: CDR1 SGHTA, CDR2 FQGTGA. CDR3 coding DNA: TGTGCCAGCAGCCTGACTAGCGGCCATTACAATGAGCAGTTCTTC. It yields the protein CASSLTSGHYNEQFF.

This clone was picked up a small number of times. The chain is built from TRBV4-1 and TRBJ2-7; D assignment may be TRBD1 or TRBD2 (5 bases each). The ends were cut back, 4 bases at V and 0 bases at J, with 19 bases in the middle. Germline CDR1 MGHRA, CDR2 YSYEKL. The CDR3 length is 17 residues. The CDR3: CASSPVPGTMNSYEQYF. The CDR3 coding sequence is TGCGCCAGCAGCCCCGTCCCAGGGACCATGAACTCCTACGAGCAGTACTTC.

This chain joins TRBV2 and TRBJ1-6; 7 bases match TRBD1. This CDR3 is 16 amino acids long. Germline CDR1 is SNHLY and CDR2 is FYNNEI. The V and J ends lost 7 bases and 0 bases, in that order; junction bases with no gene match: 6. Written as DNA, the CDR3 is TGTGCCAGCACGGGACAGCGGGCCTCCTATAATTCACCCCTCCACTTT. This gives the protein CASTGQRASYNSPLHF.

The rearrangement joins TRBV7-9 to TRBJ1-2; D is unclear. CDR3 size: 14 residues. Trimming removed 5 bases from V and 1 base from J, with 11 bases in between. Germline V CDR1 and CDR2: SEHNR, FQNEAQ (reference sequence). The CDR3 here is CASSTDGLNYGYTF. CDR3 nucleotides: TGTGCCAGCAGCACAGACGGGCTTAACTATGGCTACACCTTC.

This clone was recorded a few times. This chain connects TRBV7-2 to TRBJ2-4; TRBD1 aligns across 9 bases. The CDR3 spans 16 residues. The ends lost 2 bases at V and 9 bases at J; junction bases unmatched: 11. Germline CDR1 SGHTA, CDR2 FQGNSA. The CDR3 DNA sequence: TGTGCCAGCAGCTTACGACAGGGGGGAGCCCTTAGCATTCAGTACTTC. Residues: CASSLRQGGALSIQYF.

This clone is a singleton in its sample. This chain connects TRBV7-3 to TRBJ2-1; 8 positions agree with TRBD2. V trimming: 0 bases; J trimming: 5 bases; junction bases outside the gene matches: 0. Germline V gives CDR1 SGHTA, CDR2 FQGTGA. The CDR3 extends over 14 amino acids. This chain's CDR3 is CASSLTGLDNEQFF. CDR3 DNA sequence: TGTGCCAGCAGCTTAACGGGACTAGACAATGAGCAGTTCTTC.

The chain has TRBV11-2 and TRBJ2-1; 9 bases agree with TRBD2. Germline lookup yields CDR1 SGHAT and CDR2 FQNNGV. Unmatched junction bases numbered 6, after V lost 0 bases and J lost 15 bases. The CDR3 runs to 13 residues. The CDR3 DNA sequence: TGTGCCAGCAGCTTAGAACTAGCGGGTGTACGGTTCTTC. Encoded protein: CASSLELAGVRFF.

The chain couples TRBV15 to TRBJ2-7; no reliable D call. Deletions cut 3 bases from V and 3 bases from J, with 6 bases between. The germline gives CDR1 LNHNV, CDR2 YYDKDF (reference sequence). CDR3 length: 12 residues. The CDR3 region is CATSSTDYEQYF. The DNA of the CDR3 is TGTGCCACCAGCAGTACAGACTACGAGCAGTACTTC.

The CDR3 DNA reads as TGCGCCAGCAGCCCAACCATAGCGGGGGGGCCCGGGGAGCTGTTTTTT. It specifies CASSPTIAGGPGELFF. The chain couples TRBV5-1 to TRBJ2-2, with 11 bases fitting TRBD2. The CDR3 spans 16 residues. The V and J ends lost 4 bases and 6 bases, in that order; junction bases with no gene match: 8. Germline V gene data show CDR1 as SGHRS and CDR2 as YFSETQ.

V is TRBV3-1 (or the pseudogene TRBV3-2) and J is TRBJ1-4, with a weak D call TRBD1 (5 bases). This CDR3 region has 16 residues. Looked up from germline, CDR1 is LGHDT and CDR2 is YNNKEL (reference sequence). Trimming left V 4 bases short and J 1 base short, with 13 bases between. The CDR3 here is CASSPAGSGTNEKLFF. For the CDR3, the DNA is TGTGCCAGCAGCCCAGCAGGGTCCGGAACTAATGAAAAACTGTTTTTT.

This chain links TRBV28 with TRBJ1-2; D may be TRBD1 (6 bases). The V end lost 2 bases, the J end lost 7 bases, and 14 bases lay between the germline ends. CDR3 length equals 14 residues. The germline V gene encodes CDR1 MDHEN and CDR2 SYDVKM. The CDR3 loop reads CASSLRTAAGGYTF. CDR3 sequence (DNA): TGTGCCAGCAGTTTACGGACAGCGGCTGGTGGCTACACCTTC.

The chain employs TRBV30 and TRBJ1-5; tentative D call: TRBD1 (6 bases). Germline CDR1 GTSNPN, CDR2 SVGIG (reference sequence). V lost 1 base and J 2 bases, leaving 6 bases between the germline ends. This CDR3 contains 13 residues. The CDR3 loop reads CAWSAGGNQPQHF. CDR3 DNA: TGTGCCTGGAGTGCAGGGGGCAATCAGCCCCAGCATTTT.

CDR3 region: CASSSPGVAQHF. The CDR3 bases are TGTGCCAGCAGTTCTCCAGGGGTGGCCCAGCATTTT. The V and J genes are TRBV6-2 or TRBV6-3 and TRBJ1-5; a weak D match, TRBD1 (6 bases). Germline V CDR1 and CDR2: MNHEY, SVGEGT. The CDR3 loop spans 12 amino acids. V shed 4 bases and J shed 11 bases, with 12 bases lying between them.

This clone was seen a few times. The chain couples TRBV5-1 to TRBJ2-1; 11 bases line up with TRBD2. V shed 4 bases and J 10 bases; nucleotides not matched to a gene: 10. Germline CDR1 and CDR2: SGHRS and YFSETQ. The CDR3 loop spans 15 amino acids. CDR3 region: CASSDRTSGRREQFF. In nucleotides, the CDR3 is TGCGCCAGCAGCGACCGTACTAGCGGGAGACGCGAGCAGTTCTTC. The whole variable domain, remainder taken from reference TRBV5-1 and TRBJ2-1, is KAGVTQTPRYLIKTRGQQVTLSCSPISGHRSVSWYQQTPGQGLQFLFEYFSETQRNKGNFPGRFSGRQFSNSRSEMNVSTLELGDSALYLCASSDRTSGRREQFFGPGTRLTVL.

The chain joins TRBV19 to TRBJ2-1, with 10 bases lining up with TRBD2. There are 14 residues in the CDR3. V lost 4 bases to trimming and J lost 4 bases; unmatched junction nucleotides: 1. CDR1 LNHDA and CDR2 SQIVND come from the germline V gene (reference sequence). The CDR3 loop reads CASSKREGYNEQFF. The CDR3 coding sequence is TGTGCCAGTAGTAAGCGGGAGGGATACAATGAGCAGTTCTTC.

The chain employs TRBV30 and TRBJ2-7; no firm D call. The CDR3 runs 12 residues. Trimming removed 0 bases at V and 6 bases at J, with 9 bases between. Germline CDR1 is GTSNPN and CDR2 is SVGIG (reference sequence). The CDR3 bases are TGTGCCTGGAGTGTAAGTGGCAGCGAGCAGTACTTC. Its protein is CAWSVSGSEQYF.

The J gene is TRBJ2-3, the V gene TRBV5-1; D is ambiguous. The CDR3 is 15 amino acids. The germline V gene encodes CDR1 SGHRS and CDR2 YFSETQ. Deletions cut 1 base from V and 1 base from J, with 10 bases between. CDR3 sequence reads: CASSLRVTGTDTQYF. The DNA for the CDR3 is TGCGCCAGCAGCTTGAGGGTAACAGGCACAGATACGCAGTATTTT.

This clone is medium-sized by share. The chain couples TRBV27 to TRBJ1-2, with TRBD1 as a possible D gene (5 bases). Trimming removed 4 bases from V and 4 bases from J, with 10 bases in between. The length of the CDR3 is 13 residues. In germline, CDR1 is MNHEY, CDR2 SMNVEV (reference sequence). CDR3 in DNA: TGTGCCAGCAGTTCGGGACCCTCCTATGGCTACACCTTC. Its protein product is CASSSGPSYGYTF.

V gene TRBV6-5 combines with J gene TRBJ1-2; 7 bases are a match to TRBD1. CDR3 length equals 14 residues. Germline-derived CDR1 and CDR2 are MNHEY and SVGAGI. The V segment lost 6 bases and the J segment 0 bases; nucleotides outside the gene matches: 4. The CDR3 spells CASRAGGANYGYTF. The DNA of the CDR3 is TGTGCCAGCAGGGCAGGGGGAGCTAACTATGGCTACACCTTC.

J is TRBJ2-7 and V is TRBV21-1; the tabulated D call, TRBD1, remains unverified against the DNA. TRBV21-1 is classified as a pseudogene. The CDR3 length is 17 residues. The CDR3 region has the DNA TGTGCCAGCAGCAAGAGACAGGGGGCCCGCAGCTCCTACGAGCAGTACTTC. Translating it yields CASSKRQGARSSYEQYF.

J is TRBJ2-3 and V is TRBV10-2; 9 bases align to TRBD1. This CDR3 has 14 residues. The trim removed 6 bases at V and 5 bases at J, leaving 6 bases unmatched. CDR1 WSHSY and CDR2 SAAADI come from the germline V gene. The CDR3 here is CASRFTGGRDTQYF. CDR3 bases: TGCGCCAGCAGGTTCACAGGGGGCAGAGATACGCAGTATTTT.

The chain has TRBV7-2 and TRBJ2-7, with 10 bases lining up with TRBD2. Germline-derived CDR1 and CDR2 are SGHTA and FQGNSA. CDR3 length: 17 amino acids. Trimming at V came to 5 bases and at J to 2 bases, leaving 12 bases not matched to a gene. The CDR3: CASSTQGLAGGAYEQYF. The CDR3, as DNA: TGTGCCAGCAGCACCCAGGGTTTAGCGGGGGGCGCCTACGAGCAGTACTTC. Looking up the rest from reference TRBV7-2 and TRBJ2-7 gives the full variable domain: GAGVSQSPSNKVTEKGKDVELRCDPISGHTALYWYRQSLGQGLEFLIYFQGNSAPDKSGLPSDRFSAERTGGSVSTLTIQRTQQEDSAVYLCASSTQGLAGGAYEQYFGPGTRLTVT.

By share, this clone ranks as medium-sized. The chain employs TRBV9 and TRBJ2-3, with TRBD2 as a possible D gene (5 bases). Trimming shortened V by 5 bases and J by 4 bases, and 17 bases separated the two germline ends. The germline V gene has CDR1 SGDLS and CDR2 YYNGEE. The CDR3 is made up of 15 amino acids. The CDR3 protein is CASSQDLLAADTQYF. The CDR3 bases are TGTGCCAGCAGTCAAGACCTCCTAGCAGCAGATACGCAGTATTTT.

In its sample, this clone is medium-sized (0.01 to 0.1%). V is TRBV28 and J is TRBJ1-3, with no clear D. The CDR3 is made up of 16 amino acids. The V gene's germline CDR1 is MDHEN and CDR2 SYDVKM. The germline V and J ends were trimmed by 3 bases and 0 bases, with 12 bases remaining between them. CDR3 protein: CASSFSVTTSGNTIYF. DNA for the CDR3: TGTGCCAGCAGTTTCTCAGTTACGACCTCTGGAAACACCATATATTTT.

The CDR3 DNA sequence: TGTGCCAGCAGTTTTTTTGGCAATCAGCCCCAGCATTTT. Translating gives CASSFFGNQPQHF. The V call is TRBV12-3 or TRBV12-4, the J call TRBJ1-5; unclear D gene. This CDR3 spans 13 amino acids. Trimming removed 3 bases from V and 2 bases from J, with 5 bases in between.

This clone was seen more than once but under ten times. This chain uses TRBV12-3 or TRBV12-4 with TRBJ1-6; unclear D gene. The CDR3 contains 13 residues. V was cut by 5 bases and J by 8 bases, with 10 bases left in between. In DNA form, the CDR3 reads TGTGCCAGCAGTCAGACCTCTTATTCACCCCTCCACTTT. Protein sequence: CASSQTSYSPLHF.

The table lists this clone with a few counts. J is TRBJ1-2 and V is TRBV14; TRBD1 might be the D (5 bases). Trimming left V 1 base short and J 9 bases short, with 15 bases between. Per the germline V gene, CDR1 is SGHDN and CDR2 is FVKESK. The CDR3 contains 14 residues. CDR3 nucleotides: TGTGCCAGCAGCCAAGTTTCCCAGAGGGGCAGCTACACCTTC. This gives the protein CASSQVSQRGSYTF.

V usage is TRBV29-1 and J usage is TRBJ2-2, with 10 nucleotides matching TRBD1. The germline V gene encodes CDR1 SQVTM and CDR2 ANQGSEA. After removal of 6 bases from V and 7 bases from J, the junction contained 8 bases not matched to a gene. The CDR3 totals 14 residues. The CDR3 loop is CSVPGTGVYGELFF. The CDR3 coding sequence is TGCAGCGTACCCGGGACAGGGGTTTACGGGGAGCTGTTTTTT.